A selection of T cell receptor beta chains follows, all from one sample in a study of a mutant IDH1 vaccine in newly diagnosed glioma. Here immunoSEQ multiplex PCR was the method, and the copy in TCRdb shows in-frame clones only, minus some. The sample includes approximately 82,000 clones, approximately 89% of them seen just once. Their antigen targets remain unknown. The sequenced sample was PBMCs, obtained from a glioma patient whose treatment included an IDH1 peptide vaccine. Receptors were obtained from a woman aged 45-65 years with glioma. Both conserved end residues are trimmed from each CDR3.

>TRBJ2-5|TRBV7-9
ASSWTSGMETQY
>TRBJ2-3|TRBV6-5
ASTASGVADTQY
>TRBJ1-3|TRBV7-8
ASSWQISGNTIY
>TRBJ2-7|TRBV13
ASSRDRSYEQY
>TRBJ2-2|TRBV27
ASSFGLYTGELF
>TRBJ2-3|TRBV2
ASSQPSDYLTDTQY
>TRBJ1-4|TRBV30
ACRSRDKHEKLF
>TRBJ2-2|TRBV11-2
ASSLGSVAGELF
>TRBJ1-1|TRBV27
ASSSRDRASEAF
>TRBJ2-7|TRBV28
ASSLSSVSSYEQY
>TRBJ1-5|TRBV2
ASKDGTLFPQH
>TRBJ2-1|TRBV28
ASSLTGPGEQF
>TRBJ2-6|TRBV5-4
ASSLGPISGANVLT
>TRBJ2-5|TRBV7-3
ASSLAGGWQETQY
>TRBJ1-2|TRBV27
ASSRRTSNYGYT
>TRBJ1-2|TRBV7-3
ASSLDNYGYT
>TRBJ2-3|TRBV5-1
ASSLERQTDTQY
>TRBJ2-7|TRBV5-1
ASSHRAGGYEQY
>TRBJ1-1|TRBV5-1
ASRTGRGGNTEAF
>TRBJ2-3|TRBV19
ASSIGYSGTDTQY
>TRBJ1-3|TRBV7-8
ASSPRRFSGNTIY
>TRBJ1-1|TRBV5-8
ASSLVTGVNTEAF
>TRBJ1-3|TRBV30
AWTPGQGRPIGNTIY
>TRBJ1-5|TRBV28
ASGLQGAGYSNQPQH
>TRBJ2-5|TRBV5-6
ASSLSGAETQY
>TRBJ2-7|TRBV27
ASRRLAGVFEQY
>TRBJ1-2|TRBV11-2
ASSLGLNYGYT
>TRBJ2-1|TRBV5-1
ASSPRTGSSYNEQF
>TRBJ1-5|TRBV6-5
AISWGGSNQPQH
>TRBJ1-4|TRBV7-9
ASGGTGDNEKLF
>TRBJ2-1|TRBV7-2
ASSLVSAANEQF
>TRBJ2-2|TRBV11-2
ASSPRDTGELF
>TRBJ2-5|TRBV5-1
ASSFRRPQETQY
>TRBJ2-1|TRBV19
ASSTRSGLLGNEQF
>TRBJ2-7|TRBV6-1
ASRGTATYEQY
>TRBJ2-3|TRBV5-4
ASSFRVAESTDTQY
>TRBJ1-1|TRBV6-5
ASKTGTQRNTEAF
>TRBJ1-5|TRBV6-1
ASKNQGIWNQPQH
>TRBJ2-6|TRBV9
ASSGRSTGANVLT
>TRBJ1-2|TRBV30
AWIMTGRNYGYT
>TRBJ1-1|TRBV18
ASSPGTGDPVEAF